This T cell receptor (beta chain) was profiled in a study of blood T cell repertoires in COVID-19. In the study overall: Whether acute or convalescent, the COVID-19 samples came from the United States, Italy and Spain. PBMCs, B-cell-depleted T cells, or T cells were the source of the cDNA or gDNA that made up the material.

As originally analysed: It was from reference gene primer amplification that nucleated cell counts were estimated. Using immunoSEQ multiplex PCR, the repertoire was profiled, and TCRdb retains in-frame clones only, with some absent. V and J calls plus clone size are reproduced from that table; the DNA served to infer D and trimming. The repertoire includes 120,000 or so clones, roughly 79% of them detected once, and approximately 25% sits in the top ten. The TCR comes from a human donor in a cohort sampled during active COVID-19. The specimen was peripheral blood.

The CDR3 nucleotides are TGTGCCAGCAGCTTGGACGGTCTCACCGGGGAGCTGTTTTTT. The encoded protein is CASSLDGLTGELFF. The chain employs TRBV5-4 and TRBJ2-2; D call uncertain. The CDR3 is made up of 14 amino acids. Germline lookup yields CDR1 SGHNT and CDR2 YYREEE (reference sequence). V was cut by 0 bases and J by 4 bases, with 7 bases left in between.